The rows below give T cell receptor beta chains drawn from one sample of a study of T-cell memory formation after mild COVID-19. From the 5' RACE reads, TCRdb called clonotypes with MiXCR, one entry per CDR3 protein. The sample lists roughly 340,000 distinct CDR3 sequences; 20% to 25% were seen once. The sequenced material came from PBMCs or a T cell subset sorted from them (not recorded which). The origin of the receptors is a man aged 18 to 30 who had mild COVID-19 (a few samples of this study predate the infection). Cell type and time point are not known. Both conserved end residues are part of each CDR3. A D gene is named only where the DNA matches it firmly. Size is omitted from some rows. Given values are once, few, many or a class for expanded clones.

len | v_gene | d_gene | abundance | CDR3aa
15 | TRBV24-1 | NA | NA | CATSGVSDTRETQYF
18 | TRBV7-9 | NA | NA | CASSSSRTSELLYYGYTF
14 | TRBV7-2 | NA | many | CASSPRGSNQPQHF
17 | TRBV7-9 | NA | NA | CASSLGGGSSSYNEQFF
14 | TRBV3-1 | NA | few | CASSKRGMNTEAFF
16 | TRBV7-9 | NA | many | CASSLVSLSSYNEQFF
13 | TRBV20-1 | NA | few | CSARVPGTDTQYF
17 | TRBV4-3 | NA | NA | CASSQEGVPKYHTEAFF
15 | TRBV15 | NA | few | CATSLGGRVGDTQYF
15 | TRBV7-2 | TRBD1 | NA | CASSSPTGVTDTQYF
16 | TRBV5-1 | NA | NA | CASSPGAGARNQPQHF
13 | TRBV7-3 | TRBD1 | many | CASSSGQGETQYF
15 | TRBV7-2 | NA | NA | CASSLALVPKETQYF